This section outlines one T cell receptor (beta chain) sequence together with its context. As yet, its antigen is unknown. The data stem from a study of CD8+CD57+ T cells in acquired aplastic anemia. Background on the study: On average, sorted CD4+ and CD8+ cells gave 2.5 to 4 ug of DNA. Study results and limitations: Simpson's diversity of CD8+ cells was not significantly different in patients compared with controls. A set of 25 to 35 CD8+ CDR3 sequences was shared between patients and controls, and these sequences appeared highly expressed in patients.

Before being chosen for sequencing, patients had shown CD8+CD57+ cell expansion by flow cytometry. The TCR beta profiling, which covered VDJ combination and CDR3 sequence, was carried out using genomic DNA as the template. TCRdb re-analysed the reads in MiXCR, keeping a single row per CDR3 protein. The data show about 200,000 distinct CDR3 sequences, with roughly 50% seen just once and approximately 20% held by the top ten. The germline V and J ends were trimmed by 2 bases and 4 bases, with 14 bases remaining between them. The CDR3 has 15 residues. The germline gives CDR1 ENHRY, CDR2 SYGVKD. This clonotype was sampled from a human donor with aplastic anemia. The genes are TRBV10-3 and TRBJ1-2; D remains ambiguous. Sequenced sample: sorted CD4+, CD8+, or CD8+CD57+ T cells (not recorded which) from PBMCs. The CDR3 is CAISETGSPLYGYTF. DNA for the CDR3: TGTGCCATCAGTGAGACTGGCAGTCCCCTCTATGGCTACACCTTC.